The source of this T cell receptor beta chain is a study of beta chain features in type 1 diabetes. Findings of the study overall: Across all four CD4+ subsets, people with type 1 diabetes showed modestly shorter TCRB CDR3s.

Reverse transcription of all isolated RNA meant that expressed TCRB transcripts were sequenced. This table comes from immunoSEQ multiplex PCR, and its TCRdb copy is limited to in-frame clones, with some not included. The sample contains about 740,000 clones, 13% of which appear only once. Every donor had blood drawn once into heparin, approximately 0.11 L on average. This CDR3 is 16 amino acids long. Per the germline V gene, CDR1 is SGHRS and CDR2 is YFSETQ. V was pared by 0 bases and J by 2 bases, with 9 bases between. Concerning this clone: Its antigen is not known.

Sequences were obtained from naive CD4+ T cells from blood. The chain carries TRBV5-1 and TRBJ2-6; D ambiguous. This receptor was identified in a man aged 18 to 35 with type 1 diabetes. This CDR3 reads CASSLDEPAGANVLTF. As DNA, the CDR3 is TGCGCCAGCAGCTTGGATGAGCCGGCTGGGGCCAACGTCCTGACTTTC.